This entry concerns a single TCR beta chain. The antigen remains unidentified. This record comes from a study of T cell responses to AZD1222 COVID-19 vaccine. Overall study results and limits: Baseline seropositivity occurred in only a handful of AZD1222 recipients. Researchers report vaccine-associated CD4 TCRs spanning spike, with dominance at 160-218 and 743-854.

Produced via immunoSEQ multiplex PCR; TCRdb's table is partial and in-frame only. The sample holds about 94,000 clones; approximately 90% are singletons and the top ten take 13%. The clonotype originates from an adult in good health. The sequencing here drew on peripheral blood, taken on day 0 of AZD1222 vaccination.

CDR3 nucleotides: TGTGCCAGCATGAGGGACACCGGGGAGCTGTTTTTT. Protein: CASMRDTGELFF. The J gene is TRBJ2-2, the V gene TRBV9; a weak D match, TRBD2 (5 bases). The CDR3 is made up of 12 amino acids. The germline gives CDR1 SGDLS, CDR2 YYNGEE. V was clipped by 6 bases and J by 3 bases, with 6 bases between them.